The rows below give T cell receptor beta chains drawn from one sample of a study of blood T cell repertoires in COVID-19. The table came from immunoSEQ multiplex PCR; TCRdb's copy has only in-frame clones and leaves some out. The data contain approximately 170,000 clones, approximately 82% of them singletons. Sequenced material: peripheral blood. The origin of the receptors is a woman of 80 years or more with active or convalescent COVID-19. Both conserved end residues are part of each CDR3. The D gene is left open where the match is weak. Some rows mark clone size as missing; the rest say once, few, many or name a class of expanded clone.

v_call	clone_size	d_call	j_call	cdr3_nt	cdr3_aa
TRBV28	-	TRBD1	TRBJ1-6	TGTGCCAGCAGTCCCTGGACAGGGATGAATTCACCCCTCCACTTT	CASSPWTGMNSPLHF
TRBV7-6	-	TRBD1	TRBJ1-2	TGTGCCAGCAGCCCAGGACAGGGGACGAACTATGGCTACACCTTC	CASSPGQGTNYGYTF
TRBV5-1	-	-	TRBJ1-1	TGCGCCAGCAGCATTGTTTCAGGTCCCACTGAAGCTTTCTTT	CASSIVSGPTEAFF
TRBV5-1	-	TRBD1	TRBJ2-5	TGCGCCAGCAGCTATATAGACAGGGATCAAGAGACCCAGTACTTC	CASSYIDRDQETQYF
TRBV6-5	few	-	TRBJ1-5	TGTGCCAGCAGACTTTTAGGGGATCAGCCCCAGCATTTT	CASRLLGDQPQHF
TRBV7-8	-	-	TRBJ2-7	TGTGCCAGCAGCGGAATGGGACAAGTGATCTACGAGCAGTACTTC	CASSGMGQVIYEQYF
TRBV5-8	once	TRBD1	TRBJ1-1	TGTGCCAGCATCCTGGACAGGGGGAAGAACACTGAAGCTTTCTTT	CASILDRGKNTEAFF
TRBV15	-	-	TRBJ2-2	TGTGCCACCAGCAGAGAAGGGGGACCGGTGGAGCTGTTTTTT	CATSREGGPVELFF
TRBV5-1	-	-	TRBJ2-4	TGCGCCAGCAGCTTGGTTTGGGGAGACAACATTCAGTACTTC	CASSLVWGDNIQYF
TRBV28	-	-	TRBJ2-7	TGTGCCAGCAGTCCCGACGGAGGAAAGGCCTACGAGCAGTACTTC	CASSPDGGKAYEQYF
TRBV27	few	-	TRBJ2-2	TGTGCCAGCAGTTTATTACGGCAGGGGCCCACCGGGGAGCTGTTTTTT	CASSLLRQGPTGELFF
TRBV5-1	-	-	TRBJ1-1	TGCGCCAGCAGCGTGACAACAGGGAACACTGAAGCTTTCTTT	CASSVTTGNTEAFF
TRBV3-1/TRBV3-2	-	-	TRBJ1-1	TGTGCCAGCAGCAGAGGACGAGGGGACTTGAACACTGAAGCTTTCTTT	CASSRGRGDLNTEAFF
TRBV6-5	-	TRBD1	TRBJ1-2	TGTGCCAGCAGTTACTCGCGTTCGGCAGGGGGTGGCTACACCTTC	CASSYSRSAGGGYTF
TRBV3-1/TRBV3-2	-	-	TRBJ1-3	TGTGCCAGCTGCTCCCGGGGGGACACCATATATTTT	CASCSRGDTIYF
TRBV10-2	-	TRBD1	TRBJ1-4	TGCGCCAGCAGGGGACAGGGGGCTTTTAATGAAAAACTGTTTTTT	CASRGQGAFNEKLFF
TRBV6-6	-	TRBD2	TRBJ2-1	TGTGCCAGCAGTTATACTAGCGGGGGGGGATACAATGAGCAGTTCTTC	CASSYTSGGGYNEQFF
TRBV10-3	-	-	TRBJ1-5	TGTGCCACCGCTGAGCAGGCTAGCAATCAGCCCCAGCATTTT	CATAEQASNQPQHF
TRBV5-5	-	-	TRBJ1-4	TGTGCCAGCGCAGTGCTTAATGAAAAACTGTTTTTT	CASAVLNEKLFF
TRBV6-5	-	-	TRBJ2-7	TGTGCCAGCGGGCAGGGAAGGGTCGTGCAGTACTTC	CASGQGRVVQYF
TRBV30	-	TRBD1	TRBJ1-5	TGTGCCTGGAGGGGTAGGACAGGGACTCAGCCCCAGCATTTT	CAWRGRTGTQPQHF
TRBV7-2	-	TRBD1	TRBJ2-3	TGTGCCAGCAGCTTTACAGGGGGCGGAGATACGCAGTATTTT	CASSFTGGGDTQYF
TRBV6-1	-	TRBD1	TRBJ1-2	TGTGCCAGCAGTGAATTGACAGGGAAGGCTGGCTACACCTTC	CASSELTGKAGYTF
TRBV12-3/TRBV12-4	-	-	TRBJ1-1	TGTGCCAGCAGTTTATCAGCTGAAGCTTTCTTT	CASSLSAEAFF
TRBV4-1	-	-	TRBJ2-5	TGCGCCAGCAGCCGAGCCATTCCGGGAGGTGACAGGGGTCAAGAGACCCAGTACTTC	CASSRAIPGGDRGQETQYF
TRBV3-1/TRBV3-2	few	-	TRBJ1-5	TGTGCCAGCAGCCAAGGACTATTGGGAGCCTCGCCCCAGCATTTT	CASSQGLLGASPQHF
TRBV21-1	-	-	TRBJ2-6	TGTGCCAGCAGCGCAGGCAGGACAGGCAACTCTGGGGCCAACGTCCTGACTTTC	CASSAGRTGNSGANVLTF
TRBV20-1	-	-	TRBJ1-1	TGCAGTGCTAGAGTCCGTGCTGAAGCTTTCTTT	CSARVRAEAFF
TRBV5-1	-	-	TRBJ2-1	TGCGCCAGCAGCCAAGACCCGGGGGTATACAATGAGCAGTTCTTC	CASSQDPGVYNEQFF
TRBV6-2/TRBV6-3	-	-	TRBJ1-4	TGTGCCAGCAGTTATGATGCGACAACTAATGAAAAACTGTTTTTT	CASSYDATTNEKLFF
TRBV5-1	-	-	TRBJ2-1	TGCGCCAGCAGCTTGGTCAACTCGAACGCGGATGAGCAGTTCTTC	CASSLVNSNADEQFF